The rows below give T cell receptor beta chains drawn from one sample of a study of OX40 agonist ivuxolimab in advanced cancers. The assay was immunoSEQ multiplex PCR, and TCRdb's table has in-frame clones only and misses some. The data show tens of thousands of clones, 70% to 90% seen once. The sample consisted of CD4+ or CD8+ T cells sorted from blood, taken in a trial of the OX40 agonist ivuxolimab. Every receptor here comes from an adult with an advanced solid tumor such as melanoma, head and neck, liver or kidney cancer. The CDR3 runs from the conserved cysteine through the conserved F or W. D genes are given only for firm matches. Size is stated for part of the rows, as once, few or many counts, or as a class when the clone is expanded.

cdr3_length,clone_size,j_call,d_call,v_call,cdr3_nt,cdr3_aa
11,NA,TRBJ2-5,NA,TRBV2,TGTGCCAGCAGCCTCCAAGAGACCCAGTACTTC,CASSLQETQYF
14,once,TRBJ2-2,NA,TRBV11-3,TGTGCCAGCAGCTTAGAAGGCCCGGGCGGGGAGCTGTTTTTT,CASSLEGPGGELFF
13,NA,TRBJ2-5,TRBD2,TRBV19,TGTGCCAGTAGTACGGGGGGTTTGGAGACCCAGTACTTC,CASSTGGLETQYF
14,NA,TRBJ1-2,NA,TRBV28,TGTGCCAGCAGTTTATTCCAATCTAGGTATGGCTACACCTTC,CASSLFQSRYGYTF
15,NA,TRBJ1-2,NA,TRBV9,TGTGCCAGCAGCGTAGGCCTGCAACCTAACTATGGCTACACCTTC,CASSVGLQPNYGYTF
13,NA,TRBJ2-1,TRBD2,TRBV10-1,TGCGCCAGCAGTCTAGCGGGGTACAATGAGCAGTTCTTC,CASSLAGYNEQFF
15,NA,TRBJ2-5,NA,TRBV7-9,TGTGCCAGCAGCCAAATATGGTCGAATCTAGAGACCCAGTACTTC,CASSQIWSNLETQYF
15,NA,TRBJ2-3,TRBD2,TRBV5-1,TGCGCCAGCAGCTTGTGGCGGGGGGGGACAGATACGCAGTATTTT,CASSLWRGGTDTQYF
14,NA,TRBJ1-2,NA,TRBV30,TGTGCCTGGAGATTGAGGGGCGCCAACTATGGCTACACCTTC,CAWRLRGANYGYTF
13,once,TRBJ1-1,NA,TRBV9,TGTGCCAGCAGCGCCCAGGCGAACACTGAAGCTTTCTTT,CASSAQANTEAFF
14,NA,TRBJ2-3,TRBD2,TRBV10-3,TGTGCCATCAGGAGGGGACTAGATACAGATACGCAGTATTTT,CAIRRGLDTDTQYF
15,NA,TRBJ1-3,TRBD1,TRBV7-3,TGTGCCAGCAGCCGCGCAACAGGGGCTGGAAACACCATATATTTT,CASSRATGAGNTIYF
12,few,TRBJ1-2,NA,TRBV2,TGTGCCAGCAGGCAGAGGAGCGTTGGCTACACCTTC,CASRQRSVGYTF
14,few,TRBJ1-3,NA,TRBV19,TGTGCCAGTAGTTTGACGGGAAGTGGAAACACCATATATTTT,CASSLTGSGNTIYF
13,NA,TRBJ2-1,NA,TRBV21-1,TGTGCCAGCAGCAAAGACAGGGGGAGGGAGCAGTTCTTC,CASSKDRGREQFF
14,once,TRBJ2-3,TRBD2,TRBV7-3,TGTGCCAGCAGCCCCGGGAGGAACACAGATACGCAGTATTTT,CASSPGRNTDTQYF
15,NA,TRBJ1-4,TRBD1,TRBV11-2,TGTGCCAGCAGCTTAGAGGGACAGCCTAATGAAAAACTGTTTTTT,CASSLEGQPNEKLFF
16,NA,TRBJ2-2,TRBD1,TRBV5-4,TGTGCCAGCAGCCCCATGGACAGGGGCTCAACCGGGGAGCTGTTTTTT,CASSPMDRGSTGELFF
11,NA,TRBJ2-7,NA,TRBV7-2,TGTGCCAGCAGCTTGGAGCACGAGCAGTACTTC,CASSLEHEQYF
12,NA,TRBJ2-7,NA,TRBV5-6,TGTGCCAGCAGCTTGGGCCACTACGAGCAGTACTTC,CASSLGHYEQYF
16,few,TRBJ1-1,NA,TRBV7-9,TGTGCCAGCAGCTTAGCGCTGAGGACAGTGAACACTGAAGCTTTCTTT,CASSLALRTVNTEAFF
16,NA,TRBJ1-6,NA,TRBV4-1,TGCGCCAGCAGCCAAGACGGACGGACGAGGAATTCACCCCTCCACTTT,CASSQDGRTRNSPLHF
13,NA,TRBJ1-2,NA,TRBV18,TGTGCCAGCTCACCCCGCCCCAACTATGGCTACACCTTC,CASSPRPNYGYTF
14,NA,TRBJ2-7,TRBD1,TRBV7-9,TGTGCCAGCAGCTCTAGGACAGGGGAGGGTGAGCAGTACTTC,CASSSRTGEGEQYF
15,NA,TRBJ2-1,TRBD2,TRBV19,TGTGCCAGTAGAACCCCCCCCCGGACTAGCAATGAGCAGTTCTTC,CASRTPPRTSNEQFF
13,once,TRBJ2-2,NA,TRBV5-1,TGCGCCAGCAGCTTGGCGGAGGCCGGGGAGCTGTTTTTT,CASSLAEAGELFF
16,NA,TRBJ2-2,NA,TRBV21-1,TGTGCCAGCATCGACATTAGACAGGGGGTTGGCGGGGAGCTGTTTTTT,CASIDIRQGVGGELFF
12,NA,TRBJ2-3,NA,TRBV7-9,TGTGCCAGCAGCCCTGTGGCAGATACGCAGTATTTT,CASSPVADTQYF
14,NA,TRBJ1-3,TRBD1,TRBV5-1,TGCGCCAGCAGCCGGGACAGGGCTGGAAACACCATATATTTT,CASSRDRAGNTIYF
14,NA,TRBJ2-3,NA,TRBV11-2,TGTGCCAGCAGCGCTACAGGGGGGGTAGATACGCAGTATTTT,CASSATGGVDTQYF
14,NA,TRBJ1-3,TRBD1,TRBV7-8,TGTGCCAGCAGCTCGACAGGGTCTGGAAACACCATATATTTT,CASSSTGSGNTIYF
15,NA,TRBJ2-1,NA,TRBV19,TGTGCCAGTAGTATAGGGTGGGGGGGCATGAATGAGCAGTTCTTC,CASSIGWGGMNEQFF
15,NA,TRBJ2-7,NA,TRBV7-9,TGTGCCAGCAGCTTAAGGACGGGGAGCTCCTACGAGCAGTACTTC,CASSLRTGSSYEQYF
13,NA,TRBJ2-5,NA,TRBV7-9,TGTGCCAGCAGCCTTCAGACACAGGGGACCCAGTACTTC,CASSLQTQGTQYF
23,NA,TRBJ1-2,NA,TRBV4-2,TGTGCCAGCAGCCCTTGGGATTCAGGGGTTCCCCCCCCGGGGGCCAAAAATAACTATGGCTACACCTTC,CASSPWDSGVPPPGAKNNYGYTF
18,once,TRBJ2-4,TRBD2,TRBV7-9,TGTGCCAGCAGCTTATGGGCGGGGGGCCACCTAAACAAAAACATTCAGTACTTC,CASSLWAGGHLNKNIQYF
16,NA,TRBJ2-2,NA,TRBV29-1,TGCAGCGTTGAAGACTGGGGTAGGGCGAACACCGGGGAGCTGTTTTTT,CSVEDWGRANTGELFF
13,NA,TRBJ2-3,NA,TRBV18,TGTGCCAGCTCACAAGGCAGAACAGATACGCAGTATTTT,CASSQGRTDTQYF
14,NA,TRBJ2-3,NA,TRBV5-5,TGTGCCAGCAGCACTATGGTCGGGGCAGATACGCAGTATTTT,CASSTMVGADTQYF
12,NA,TRBJ2-7,NA,TRBV5-6,TGTGCCAGCAGCACGGGACACGACGAGCAGTACTTC,CASSTGHDEQYF
13,once,TRBJ2-1,NA,TRBV11-2,TGTGCCAGCAGCTTAGATTCGGCCAATGAGCAGTTCTTC,CASSLDSANEQFF
12,NA,TRBJ2-7,NA,TRBV5-8,TGTGCCAGCAGCTTGCAGACAGTTCGGCAGTACTTC,CASSLQTVRQYF
14,once,TRBJ2-2,NA,TRBV14,TGTGCCAGCAGCCAAGATCGCCCAGGCGGGGAGCTGTTTTTT,CASSQDRPGGELFF
15,NA,TRBJ2-7,TRBD1,TRBV6-1,TGTGCCAGCAGTGCGACGGGACAGTTCTCCTACGAGCAGTACTTC,CASSATGQFSYEQYF
15,NA,TRBJ1-1,TRBD1,TRBV11-2,TGTGCCAGCAGTCCCCGGACAGGGACGGGCACTGAAGCTTTCTTT,CASSPRTGTGTEAFF
14,NA,TRBJ1-1,NA,TRBV19,TGTGCCAGTAGTGGGTTCGCCCGGGGCACTGAAGCTTTCTTT,CASSGFARGTEAFF
13,NA,TRBJ1-4,NA,TRBV28,TGTGCCAGCAGTTTAGGACGGCGAGAAAAACTGTTTTTT,CASSLGRREKLFF
14,NA,TRBJ2-5,NA,TRBV6-6,TGTGCCAGCAGTTACTCGAGAAGGGAAGAGACCCAGTACTTC,CASSYSRREETQYF
11,NA,TRBJ2-2,NA,TRBV14,TGTGCCAGCAGCCTTCCCGGGGAGCTGTTTTTT,CASSLPGELFF
17,NA,TRBJ2-6,NA,TRBV7-9,TGTGCCAGCAGCTTAAGGGGGGGCCGCTCTGGGGCCAACGTCCTGACTTTC,CASSLRGGRSGANVLTF
13,NA,TRBJ2-3,NA,TRBV30,TGTGCCTGGACCGCGGGCCTGGCAGATACGCAGTATTTT,CAWTAGLADTQYF
15,NA,TRBJ2-1,TRBD2,TRBV19,TGTGCCAGTAGCGGACTAGCGACACTAGAGAATGAGCAGTTCTTC,CASSGLATLENEQFF
16,NA,TRBJ1-5,TRBD1,TRBV2,TGTGCCAGCAGTCCTACAGGGGGCAGGGGCAATCAGCCCCAGCATTTT,CASSPTGGRGNQPQHF
14,few,TRBJ2-1,TRBD2,TRBV11-1,TGTGCCAGCAGTAGGAGCGGGGGGCACAATGAGCAGTTCTTC,CASSRSGGHNEQFF
12,NA,TRBJ2-7,NA,TRBV5-1,TGCGCCAGCAGCTCGTCGGGGACAGAGCAGTACTTC,CASSSSGTEQYF
10,NA,TRBJ2-7,NA,TRBV6-6,TGTGCCGCGGGCCGGAACGAGCAGTACTTC,CAAGRNEQYF
16,once,TRBJ1-4,NA,TRBV18,TGTGCCAGCTCACCGCAGGAGGGGCTGGCTAATGAAAAACTGTTTTTT,CASSPQEGLANEKLFF
16,NA,TRBJ2-4,TRBD1,TRBV2,TGTGCCAGCAGACGGGACAGGGGCGGCGGCAAAAACATTCAGTACTTC,CASRRDRGGGKNIQYF
14,NA,TRBJ1-2,NA,TRBV6-1,TGTGCCAGCAGTGAAACGACTGGGGACTATGGCTACACCTTC,CASSETTGDYGYTF